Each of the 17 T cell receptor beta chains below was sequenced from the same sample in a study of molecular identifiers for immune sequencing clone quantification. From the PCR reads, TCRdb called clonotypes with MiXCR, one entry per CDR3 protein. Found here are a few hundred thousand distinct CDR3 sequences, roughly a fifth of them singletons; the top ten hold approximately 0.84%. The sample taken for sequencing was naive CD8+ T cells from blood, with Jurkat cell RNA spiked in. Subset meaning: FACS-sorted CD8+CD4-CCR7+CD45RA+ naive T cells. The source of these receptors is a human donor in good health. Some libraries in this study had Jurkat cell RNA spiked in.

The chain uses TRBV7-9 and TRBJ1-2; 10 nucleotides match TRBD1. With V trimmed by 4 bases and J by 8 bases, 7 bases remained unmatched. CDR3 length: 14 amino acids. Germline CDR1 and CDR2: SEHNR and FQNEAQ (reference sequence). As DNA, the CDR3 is TGTGCCAGCAGCTCCACCGGGACAGGGGACGGCTACACCTTC. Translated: CASSSTGTGDGYTF.

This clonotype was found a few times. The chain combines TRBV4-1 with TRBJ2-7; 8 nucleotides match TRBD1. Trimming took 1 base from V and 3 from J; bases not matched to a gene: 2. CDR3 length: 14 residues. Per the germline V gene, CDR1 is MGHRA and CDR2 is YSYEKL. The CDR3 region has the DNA TGCGCCAGCAGCCAAGTGACAGGGGACTACGAGCAGTACTTC. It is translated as CASSQVTGDYEQYF.

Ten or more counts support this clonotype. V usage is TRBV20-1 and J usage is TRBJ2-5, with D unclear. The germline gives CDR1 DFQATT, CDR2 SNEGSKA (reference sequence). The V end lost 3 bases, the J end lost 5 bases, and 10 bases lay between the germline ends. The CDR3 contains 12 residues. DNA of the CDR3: TGCAGTGCTAGTGACCCTTTGGAGACCCAGTACTTC. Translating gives CSASDPLETQYF.

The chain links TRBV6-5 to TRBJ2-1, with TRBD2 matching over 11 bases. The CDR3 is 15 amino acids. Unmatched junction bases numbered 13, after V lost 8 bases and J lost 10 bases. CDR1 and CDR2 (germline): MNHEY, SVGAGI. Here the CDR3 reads CASGGRQGLAEEQFF. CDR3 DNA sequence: TGTGCCAGCGGTGGTCGGCAGGGACTAGCGGAAGAGCAGTTCTTC.

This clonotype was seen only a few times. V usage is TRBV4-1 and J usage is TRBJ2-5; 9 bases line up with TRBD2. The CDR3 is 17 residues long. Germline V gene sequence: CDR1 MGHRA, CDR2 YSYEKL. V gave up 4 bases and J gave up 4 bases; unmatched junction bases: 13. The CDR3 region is CASSPDLLGAGGETQYF. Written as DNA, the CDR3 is TGCGCCAGCAGCCCAGACCTGTTAGGAGCGGGGGGAGAGACCCAGTACTTC.

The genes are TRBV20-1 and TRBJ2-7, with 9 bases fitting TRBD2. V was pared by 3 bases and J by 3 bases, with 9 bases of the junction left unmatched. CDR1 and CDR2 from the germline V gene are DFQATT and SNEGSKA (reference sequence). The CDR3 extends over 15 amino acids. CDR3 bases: TGCAGTGCTAGGGGGTCTCTAGCGGGACTCTACGAGCAGTACTTC. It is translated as CSARGSLAGLYEQYF.

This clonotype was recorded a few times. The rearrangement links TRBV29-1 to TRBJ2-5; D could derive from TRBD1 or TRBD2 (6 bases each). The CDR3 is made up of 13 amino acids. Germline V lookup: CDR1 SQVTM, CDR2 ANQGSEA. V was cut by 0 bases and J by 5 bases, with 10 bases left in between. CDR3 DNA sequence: TGCAGCGTTGAAGAACTAGGGGGGGAGACCCAGTACTTC. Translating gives CSVEELGGETQYF.

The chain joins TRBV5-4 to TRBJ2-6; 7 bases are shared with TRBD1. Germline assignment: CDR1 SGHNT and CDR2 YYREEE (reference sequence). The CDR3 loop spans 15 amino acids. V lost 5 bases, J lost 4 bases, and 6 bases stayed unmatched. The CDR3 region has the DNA TGTGCCAGCAGTCAGACAGGGCCCGGGGCCAACGTCCTGACTTTC. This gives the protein CASSQTGPGANVLTF.

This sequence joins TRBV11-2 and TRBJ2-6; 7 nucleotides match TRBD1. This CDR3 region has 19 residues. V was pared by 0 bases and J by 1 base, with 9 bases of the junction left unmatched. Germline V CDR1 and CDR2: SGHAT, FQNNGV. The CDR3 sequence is CASSLDLPDRRSGANVLTF. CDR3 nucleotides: TGTGCCAGCAGCTTAGATCTACCGGACAGGAGGTCTGGGGCCAACGTCCTGACTTTC. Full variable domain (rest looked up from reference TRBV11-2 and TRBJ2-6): EAGVAQSPRYKIIEKRQSVAFWCNPISGHATLYWYQQILGQGPKLLIQFQNNGVVDDSQLPKDRFSAERLKGVDSTLKIQPAKLEDSAVYLCASSLDLPDRRSGANVLTFGAGSRLTVL.

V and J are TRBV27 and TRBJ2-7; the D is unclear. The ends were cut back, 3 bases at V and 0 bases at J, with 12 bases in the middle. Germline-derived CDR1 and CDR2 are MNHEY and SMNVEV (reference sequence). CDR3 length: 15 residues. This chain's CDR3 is CASSFWSGLSYEQYF. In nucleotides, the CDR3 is TGTGCCAGCAGTTTCTGGTCGGGTCTCTCCTACGAGCAGTACTTC.

In DNA, the CDR3 is TGTGCCAGCAGTTTAAACCAATGGGGGCAGTTCTTC. Amino acids: CASSLNQWGQFF. The chain has TRBV12-3 or TRBV12-4 and TRBJ2-1; D not resolved. V shed 2 bases and J shed 12 bases, with 11 bases lying between them. CDR3 length equals 12 residues.

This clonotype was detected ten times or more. The DNA for the CDR3 is TGTGCCAGCAGCTTAGTGAGAGGAAGGACCGGGGAGCTGTTTTTT. Translating it yields CASSLVRGRTGELFF. This chain uses TRBV7-2 with TRBJ2-2; the D is unclear. The length of the CDR3 is 15 residues. The germline V and J ends were trimmed by 1 base and 5 bases, with 11 bases remaining between them. Germline V lookup: CDR1 SGHTA, CDR2 FQGNSA.

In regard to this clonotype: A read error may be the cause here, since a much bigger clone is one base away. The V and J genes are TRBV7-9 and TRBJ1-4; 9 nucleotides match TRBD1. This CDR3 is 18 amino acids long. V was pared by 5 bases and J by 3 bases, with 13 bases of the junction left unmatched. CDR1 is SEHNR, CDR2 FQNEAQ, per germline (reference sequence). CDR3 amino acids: CASSTRDRVEMANEKLFF. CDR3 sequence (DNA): TGTGCCAGCAGCACCCGGGACAGGGTGGAAATGGCTAATGAAAAACTGTTTTTT.

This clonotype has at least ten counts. CDR3 region: CASSEGGRGSDTQYF. The CDR3 DNA is TGTGCCAGCAGTGAAGGTGGCAGGGGTTCGGATACGCAGTATTTT. The V and J genes are TRBV2 and TRBJ2-3, with a weak D call TRBD1 (6 bases). Germline CDR1 is SNHLY and CDR2 is FYNNEI. The CDR3 runs to 15 residues. V lost 1 base to trimming and J lost 6 bases, with 14 bases between them. The full variable domain, with the rest looked up from reference TRBV2 and TRBJ2-3, is EPEVTQTPSHQVTQMGQEVILRCVPISNHLYFYWYRQILGQKVEFLVSFYNNEISEKSEIFDDQFSVERPDGSNFTLKIRSTKLEDSAMYFCASSEGGRGSDTQYFGPGTRLTVL.

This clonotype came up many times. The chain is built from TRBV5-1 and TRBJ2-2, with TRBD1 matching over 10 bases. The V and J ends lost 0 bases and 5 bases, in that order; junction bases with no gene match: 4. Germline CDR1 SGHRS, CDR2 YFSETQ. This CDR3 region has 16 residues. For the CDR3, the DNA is TGCGCCAGCAGCTTGGACGGGACAGGGGTGACCGGGGAGCTGTTTTTT. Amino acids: CASSLDGTGVTGELFF.

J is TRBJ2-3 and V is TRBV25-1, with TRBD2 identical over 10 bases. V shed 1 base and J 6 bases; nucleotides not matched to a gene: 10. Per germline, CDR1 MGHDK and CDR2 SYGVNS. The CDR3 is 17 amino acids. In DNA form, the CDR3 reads TGTGCCAGCAGTGAATCTACTAGCGGGATGATTCTGGATACGCAGTATTTT. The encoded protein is CASSESTSGMILDTQYF.

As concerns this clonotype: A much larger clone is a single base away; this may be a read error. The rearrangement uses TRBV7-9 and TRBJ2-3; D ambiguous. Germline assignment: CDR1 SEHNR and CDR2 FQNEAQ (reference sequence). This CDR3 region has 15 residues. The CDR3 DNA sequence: TGTGCCAGCAGCTTCGGTGTAATAAACACAAATACGCAGTATTTT. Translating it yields CASSFGVINTNTQYF.